A selection of T cell receptor beta chains follows, all from one sample in a study of blood T cells in healthy people across ages. TCRdb used MiXCR to reprocess the 5' RACE reads, holding one entry per CDR3 protein. The table shows about 1.4 million distinct CDR3 sequences, with roughly 64% occurring only once. The sequencing input was blood. All receptors derive from a man in his late teens or twenties in good health. CDR3s include the opening cysteine and the closing phenylalanine or tryptophan. Fields, in order: D gene, clone size, V gene, J gene, CDR3 protein, CDR3 DNA. D genes are given only for firm matches. Clone size is stated in some rows and not others, as once, few, many or a class when expanded.

>TRBD1|NA|TRBV10-3|TRBJ1-1
CAIREDRGIFAEAFF
TGTGCCATCAGGGAGGACAGGGGAATTTTCGCTGAAGCTTTCTTT
>TRBD2|few|TRBV6-1|TRBJ2-1
CASRGLAGRKPFF
TGTGCCAGCAGAGGACTAGCGGGAAGGAAGCCGTTCTTC
>NA|NA|TRBV7-6|TRBJ2-1
CASSPNSAGYNEQFF
TGTGCCAGCAGTCCCAACTCCGCCGGATACAATGAGCAGTTCTTC
>TRBD2|NA|TRBV11-2|TRBJ2-3
CASSIRLAVETDTQYF
TGTGCCAGCAGTATCCGACTAGCGGTAGAAACAGATACGCAGTATTTT
>TRBD2|few|TRBV6-1|TRBJ2-3
CASSRSYGEGGTDTQYF
TGTGCCAGCAGTCGATCTTACGGGGAGGGAGGCACAGATACGCAGTATTTT
>NA|NA|TRBV7-2|TRBJ2-2
CASSETLVNTGELFF
TGTGCCAGCAGCGAGACCCTCGTGAACACCGGGGAGCTGTTTTTT
>NA|NA|TRBV4-1|TRBJ2-5
CASSRLGPTAGQETQYF
TGCGCCAGCAGCCGCCTTGGGCCGACGGCGGGGCAAGAGACCCAGTACTTC
>TRBD2|NA|TRBV18|TRBJ2-1
CASSPLASGGLYNEQFF
TGTGCCAGCTCACCACTCGCTAGCGGGGGACTCTACAATGAGCAGTTCTTC
>TRBD1|NA|TRBV7-9|TRBJ1-1
CASSLISDRVEAFF
TGTGCCAGCAGCTTAATCTCGGACAGGGTGGAAGCTTTCTTT
>TRBD2|NA|TRBV3-1|TRBJ2-1
CASTSSGRRNEQFF
TGTGCCAGCACGTCGAGCGGGAGAAGAAATGAGCAGTTCTTC
>NA|NA|TRBV12-3/TRBV12-4|TRBJ2-3
CASTEVAQGGNTQYF
TGTGCCAGCACCGAAGTGGCCCAGGGTGGGAATACGCAGTATTTT
>TRBD2|NA|TRBV3-1|TRBJ2-1
CASTRGIVAGGHYNEQFF
TGTGCCAGCACCCGGGGGATCGTAGCGGGAGGACACTACAATGAGCAGTTCTTC
>NA|NA|TRBV15|TRBJ2-1
CATSREGGSYNEQFF
TGTGCCACCAGCAGAGAAGGGGGCTCCTACAATGAGCAGTTCTTC
>NA|NA|TRBV29-1|TRBJ2-7
CSVLTANAYEQYF
TGCAGCGTCCTAACAGCGAATGCCTACGAGCAGTACTTC
>NA|NA|TRBV29-1|TRBJ2-7
CSVTQGTVYEQYF
TGCAGCGTTACACAGGGTACCGTCTACGAGCAGTACTTC
>NA|NA|TRBV11-2|TRBJ2-5
CASSQSPGPNQETQYF
TGTGCCAGCAGCCAAAGTCCGGGACCAAATCAAGAGACCCAGTACTTC
>TRBD1|NA|TRBV30|TRBJ2-4
CAWSGGQGGNIQYF
TGTGCCTGGAGTGGGGGACAGGGGGGGAACATTCAGTACTTC
>NA|NA|TRBV6-5|TRBJ1-1
CASSDPTVLDTEAFF
TGTGCCAGCAGTGACCCGACAGTTCTGGACACTGAAGCTTTCTTT
>NA|NA|TRBV12-3/TRBV12-4|TRBJ2-5
CASSPQDDNEQYF
TGTGCCAGCAGCCCTCAGGACGACAATGAGCAGTACTTC
>TRBD2|few|TRBV6-2/TRBV6-3|TRBJ2-3
CASSYSSRGGADTQYF
TGTGCCAGCAGTTACTCGAGCCGGGGGGGAGCAGATACGCAGTATTTT
>NA|NA|TRBV9|TRBJ2-3
CASSVEGPGLTFTDTQYF
TGTGCCAGCAGCGTAGAGGGACCGGGACTGACTTTCACAGATACGCAGTATTTT
>TRBD2|NA|TRBV6-2/TRBV6-3|TRBJ2-7
CASVTGGSYEQYF
TGTGCCAGCGTAACGGGGGGCTCCTACGAGCAGTACTTC
>TRBD1|NA|TRBV6-2/TRBV6-3|TRBJ2-5
CASSYHRGEETQYF
TGTGCCAGCAGTTATCACAGGGGAGAAGAGACCCAGTACTTC
>TRBD2|NA|TRBV7-2|TRBJ2-5
CASSLTGTSGSREQYF
TGTGCCAGCAGCTTAACCGGGACTAGCGGGAGTCGGGAGCAGTACTTC
>NA|once|TRBV3-1|TRBJ2-5
CASSWPDQETQYF
TGTGCCAGCAGCTGGCCAGACCAAGAGACCCAGTACTTC